This TCR beta chain was sequenced for a study of post-analysis software for immune sequencing data. Looking at the study overall: Relapsing-remitting, secondary progressive and progressive-relapsing forms made up the multiple sclerosis disease courses.

V was cut by 0 bases and J by 2 bases, with 10 bases left in between. This CDR3 is 14 amino acids long. CDR1 and CDR2 from the germline V gene are DFQATT and SNEGSKA (reference sequence). Unique molecular identifiers had been added to the TCR beta cDNA libraries. Each sample of roughly 0.95 to 10 million input T cells yielded around 500,000 cDNA molecules, so each molecule approximated one T cell. In TCRdb, the PCR reads were re-called with MiXCR into one record per CDR3 protein. The sample consists of 600,000 to 700,000 distinct CDR3 sequences, around 60% of them appearing once. This clonotype occurred once. Its antigen remains unidentified. Study outcomes and limitations: Five TRBV segments, including TRBV5-6, TRBV5-1 and TRBV20-1, were more frequent in patients than controls.

The rearrangement uses TRBV20-1 and TRBJ1-2; weak D call: TRBD1 (5 bases). The sequenced sample was blood. The sequence was obtained from a girl aged 2 to 10 with multiple sclerosis. In DNA form, the CDR3 reads TGCAGTGCTAGAGAGGCAGGGCGCAACTATGGCTACACCTTC. Its protein is CSAREAGRNYGYTF.